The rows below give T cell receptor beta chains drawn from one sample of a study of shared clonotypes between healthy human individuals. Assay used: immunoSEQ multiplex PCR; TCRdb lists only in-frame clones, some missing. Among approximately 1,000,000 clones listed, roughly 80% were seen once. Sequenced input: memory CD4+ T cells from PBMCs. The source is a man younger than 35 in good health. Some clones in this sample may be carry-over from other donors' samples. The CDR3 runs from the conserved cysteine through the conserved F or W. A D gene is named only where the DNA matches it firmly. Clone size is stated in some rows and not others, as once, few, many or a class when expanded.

DNA: TGTGCCAGCAATGGCAGGGCGGGGGGGGCCAACGTCCTGACTTTC
CDR3: CASNGRAGGANVLTF
D: -
V: TRBV27
J: TRBJ2-6
size: few
length: 15

DNA: TGTGCCAGCAGCCGGGACCGCGCCTACGAGCAGTACTTC
CDR3: CASSRDRAYEQYF
D: -
V: TRBV7-8
J: TRBJ2-7
size: -
length: 13

DNA: TGCGCCAGCAGCGCCGGGACTAGCGTCGAGGGGGAGACCCAGTACTTC
CDR3: CASSAGTSVEGETQYF
D: TRBD2
V: TRBV5-1
J: TRBJ2-5
size: -
length: 16

DNA: TGTGCCAGCTCACCTATCCTTACCGGCGGACCTGAAGCTTTCTTT
CDR3: CASSPILTGGPEAFF
D: -
V: TRBV18
J: TRBJ1-1
size: -
length: 15

DNA: TGTGCCAGCAGCCCCGGGACATCTTCCTACGAGCAGTACTTC
CDR3: CASSPGTSSYEQYF
D: -
V: TRBV7-2
J: TRBJ2-7
size: -
length: 14

DNA: TGTGCCAGCAGTTTAGGGGGGCAGGGCAGTTTTGAAGCTTTCTTT
CDR3: CASSLGGQGSFEAFF
D: -
V: TRBV28
J: TRBJ1-1
size: -
length: 15

DNA: TGTGCCAGCAGCAATAACCTGGCCGGGCCGAAGGAAAAACTGTTTTTT
CDR3: CASSNNLAGPKEKLFF
D: -
V: TRBV21-1
J: TRBJ1-4
size: few
length: 16

DNA: TGTGCCAGCAGCGTAGGGGGAGATACGCAGTATTTT
CDR3: CASSVGGDTQYF
D: -
V: TRBV9
J: TRBJ2-3
size: -
length: 12

DNA: TGTGCCTGGAGTGTAGGGTTTCCAAGGGGTGGGGAGACCCAGTACTTC
CDR3: CAWSVGFPRGGETQYF
D: -
V: TRBV30
J: TRBJ2-5
size: few
length: 16

DNA: TGTGCCAGTAGCTCTTGGGACGGTTCCTACGAGCAGTACTTC
CDR3: CASSSWDGSYEQYF
D: -
V: TRBV19
J: TRBJ2-7
size: -
length: 14

DNA: TGTGCCAGCAGTGAACGGCTAGAGCAGTACTTC
CDR3: CASSERLEQYF
D: -
V: TRBV6-1
J: TRBJ2-7
size: -
length: 11

DNA: TGTGCCAGCGGTGAGACTAGCGGGAGGGCCTACAATGAGCAGTTCTTC
CDR3: CASGETSGRAYNEQFF
D: TRBD2
V: TRBV5-8
J: TRBJ2-1
size: -
length: 16

DNA: TGTGCCAGCAGTCGCGACCACAATGAGCAGTTCTTC
CDR3: CASSRDHNEQFF
D: -
V: TRBV6-1
J: TRBJ2-1
size: -
length: 12

DNA: TGCGCCAGCAGTCTAGCGCTTCTCACAGATACGCAGTATTTT
CDR3: CASSLALLTDTQYF
D: -
V: TRBV10-2
J: TRBJ2-3
size: -
length: 14

DNA: TGTGCCAGCAGCTCAGTACTAGCGGGAGGGCCCTACGAGCAGTACTTC
CDR3: CASSSVLAGGPYEQYF
D: TRBD2
V: TRBV5-5
J: TRBJ2-7
size: few
length: 16

DNA: TGCGCCAGCAGCCAAGATCTCCGACAGGGGACCCCAGAGACCCAGTACTTC
CDR3: CASSQDLRQGTPETQYF
D: TRBD1
V: TRBV4-1
J: TRBJ2-5
size: -
length: 17

DNA: TGTGCCAGCAGTGACCCAATCCGCAAACAGCTCGGTGAGACCCAGTACTTC
CDR3: CASSDPIRKQLGETQYF
D: -
V: TRBV6-1
J: TRBJ2-5
size: -
length: 17

DNA: TGCAGTGCTAGAGGCGCTTTCTTT
CDR3: CSARGAFF
D: -
V: TRBV20-1
J: TRBJ1-1
size: -
length: 8

DNA: TGTGCCAGCAGCCAAGGGGCAGGGCCTTATTCCTACAATGAGCAGTTCTTC
CDR3: CASSQGAGPYSYNEQFF
D: -
V: TRBV14
J: TRBJ2-1
size: -
length: 17

DNA: TGTGCCAGCAGCTTAGCGACAGATAACTATGGCTACACCTTC
CDR3: CASSLATDNYGYTF
D: -
V: TRBV7-9
J: TRBJ1-2
size: few
length: 14

DNA: TGTGCCAGCAGTCTGCACAGGTCCAATCCCGTCCTGACTTTC
CDR3: CASSLHRSNPVLTF
D: -
V: TRBV2
J: TRBJ2-6
size: -
length: 14

DNA: TGTGCCATCGGGAGAAATGAGCAGTTCTTC
CDR3: CAIGRNEQFF
D: -
V: TRBV6-6
J: TRBJ2-1
size: -
length: 10

DNA: TGTGCCAGCAGCTTAGTGGGGAATGAGCAGTTCTTC
CDR3: CASSLVGNEQFF
D: -
V: TRBV7-2
J: TRBJ2-1
size: few
length: 12

DNA: TGTGCCAGCAGCTTGGAGCCGGGGGAATACTCCGAGCAGTACTTC
CDR3: CASSLEPGEYSEQYF
D: -
V: TRBV5-4
J: TRBJ2-7
size: -
length: 15

DNA: TGTGCCAGCAGTCCACAGGGAGGTACCACTGAAGCTTTCTTT
CDR3: CASSPQGGTTEAFF
D: -
V: TRBV2
J: TRBJ1-1
size: once
length: 14

DNA: TGTGCCAGCAGCTCTGGGCCCACGAGGGGCTCTGGAAACACCATATATTTT
CDR3: CASSSGPTRGSGNTIYF
D: -
V: TRBV28
J: TRBJ1-3
size: -
length: 17

DNA: TGTGCCAGCAGTTACGGTCGAGGGGGGCAGACCGGGGAGCTGTTTTTT
CDR3: CASSYGRGGQTGELFF
D: -
V: TRBV6-5
J: TRBJ2-2
size: many
length: 16

DNA: TGTGCCAGCAGTGCCTCCGGGTCCACTGAAGCTTTCTTT
CDR3: CASSASGSTEAFF
D: -
V: TRBV6-4
J: TRBJ1-1
size: few
length: 13

DNA: TGTGCCAGCAGCTTGGTAGCTAGCGGGAGTTATATTCAGTTCTTC
CDR3: CASSLVASGSYIQFF
D: TRBD2
V: TRBV5-4
J: TRBJ2-1
size: -
length: 15

DNA: TGTGCCAGCAGTGCCCCCGGGACCTCTAATGAAAAACTGTTTTTT
CDR3: CASSAPGTSNEKLFF
D: -
V: TRBV28
J: TRBJ1-4
size: few
length: 15

DNA: TGTGCCAGCAGCTTAGGTGGAGACACCATATATTTT
CDR3: CASSLGGDTIYF
D: -
V: TRBV7-3
J: TRBJ1-3
size: -
length: 12

DNA: TGCGCCAGCAGCTTGGCTACTAGCGGGAAGGAGACCCAGTACTTC
CDR3: CASSLATSGKETQYF
D: TRBD2
V: TRBV5-1
J: TRBJ2-5
size: -
length: 15

DNA: TGTGCCAGCAGCCCCCGGGGGCTGTACACCGGGGAGCTGTTTTTT
CDR3: CASSPRGLYTGELFF
D: -
V: TRBV11-2
J: TRBJ2-2
size: many
length: 15

DNA: TGTGCCAGCAGTCCCACTTTCGGGACGGTTTTCTATGGCTACACCTTC
CDR3: CASSPTFGTVFYGYTF
D: -
V: TRBV27
J: TRBJ1-2
size: many
length: 16

DNA: TGTGCCAGCAGCCGAGGGACAGGGCCGCCTAAAGCTTTCTTT
CDR3: CASSRGTGPPKAFF
D: TRBD1
V: TRBV7-9
J: TRBJ1-1
size: -
length: 14

DNA: TGCGCCAGCAGCAGGTGGGTCCGCACAGATACGCAGTATTTT
CDR3: CASSRWVRTDTQYF
D: -
V: TRBV5-1
J: TRBJ2-3
size: few
length: 14

DNA: TGTGCCAGTAGTTATGGCCTCTCTGGAAACACCATATATTTT
CDR3: CASSYGLSGNTIYF
D: -
V: TRBV19
J: TRBJ1-3
size: -
length: 14

DNA: TGCGCCAGCAGCTTGGGCCCCCAAAGGGGGAGCACAGATACGCAGTATTTT
CDR3: CASSLGPQRGSTDTQYF
D: -
V: TRBV5-1
J: TRBJ2-3
size: -
length: 17

DNA: TGTGCCAGCAGTCCGGACAGCAATAGCAATCAGCCCCAGCATTTT
CDR3: CASSPDSNSNQPQHF
D: -
V: TRBV28
J: TRBJ1-5
size: once
length: 15

DNA: TGTGCCAGCAGTCCGGGACTAGCGGGAACCTACGAGCAGTACTTC
CDR3: CASSPGLAGTYEQYF
D: TRBD2
V: TRBV28
J: TRBJ2-7
size: -
length: 15

DNA: TGTGCCAGCAGCTTGAATAGCGTGGAAAACATTCAGTACTTC
CDR3: CASSLNSVENIQYF
D: -
V: TRBV5-6
J: TRBJ2-4
size: -
length: 14

DNA: TGTGCCAGCTCACCACCTGGGACTCGCAGGGCCCTCTACGAGCAGTACTTC
CDR3: CASSPPGTRRALYEQYF
D: -
V: TRBV18
J: TRBJ2-7
size: -
length: 17

DNA: TGTGCCAGCAGTTTAGGACACGGCTATGGCTACACCTTC
CDR3: CASSLGHGYGYTF
D: -
V: TRBV28
J: TRBJ1-2
size: -
length: 13

DNA: TGCAGCGGAATAAGAGAGATGAACACTGAAGCTTTCTTT
CDR3: CSGIREMNTEAFF
D: -
V: TRBV29-1
J: TRBJ1-1
size: -
length: 13

DNA: TGTGCCAGTAGGCTACTCCCCGGGGGCAGGTCTTCTAACTATGGCTACACCTTC
CDR3: CASRLLPGGRSSNYGYTF
D: -
V: TRBV19
J: TRBJ1-2
size: -
length: 18

DNA: TGTGCCAGCAGCTTAGATGGCGGGAGGGGTTACGAGCAGTACTTC
CDR3: CASSLDGGRGYEQYF
D: TRBD2
V: TRBV7-2
J: TRBJ2-7
size: -
length: 15

DNA: TGTGCCAGCAGTCCGAGACCCACAGATACGCAGTATTTT
CDR3: CASSPRPTDTQYF
D: -
V: TRBV28
J: TRBJ2-3
size: -
length: 13

DNA: TGTGCCTGGAGTAGGACAGCAGACACTGAAGCTTTCTTT
CDR3: CAWSRTADTEAFF
D: -
V: TRBV30
J: TRBJ1-1
size: -
length: 13

DNA: TGTGCCACCAGCCGGGGGACGGCCTCGTCTGGCTACACCTTC
CDR3: CATSRGTASSGYTF
D: -
V: TRBV15
J: TRBJ1-2
size: -
length: 14

DNA: TGTGCCAGTAGTACGACAGGGGGCGCTTCCAATGAGCAGTTCTTC
CDR3: CASSTTGGASNEQFF
D: TRBD1
V: TRBV19
J: TRBJ2-1
size: -
length: 15

DNA: TGTGCCAGCAGTTATACAGGGGGCACTGGAAACACCATATATTTT
CDR3: CASSYTGGTGNTIYF
D: TRBD1
V: TRBV2
J: TRBJ1-3
size: once
length: 15

DNA: TGCGCCAGCAGCTTGGGACAGGGGGCACATGGCTACACCTTC
CDR3: CASSLGQGAHGYTF
D: TRBD1
V: TRBV5-1
J: TRBJ1-2
size: -
length: 14

DNA: TGCACCAGCAGCCAAGTCTCAGCGAACACCGGGGAGCTGTTTTTT
CDR3: CTSSQVSANTGELFF
D: -
V: TRBV1
J: TRBJ2-2
size: once
length: 15

DNA: TGTGCCAGCAGTCCCCCGGGACAGGGATCCGGGGAGCTGTTTTTT
CDR3: CASSPPGQGSGELFF
D: TRBD1
V: TRBV28
J: TRBJ2-2
size: -
length: 15

DNA: TGTGCCAGCAACCTAAGTTCCGGGACAGGCTCCTACGAGCAGTACTTC
CDR3: CASNLSSGTGSYEQYF
D: TRBD1
V: TRBV28
J: TRBJ2-7
size: -
length: 16